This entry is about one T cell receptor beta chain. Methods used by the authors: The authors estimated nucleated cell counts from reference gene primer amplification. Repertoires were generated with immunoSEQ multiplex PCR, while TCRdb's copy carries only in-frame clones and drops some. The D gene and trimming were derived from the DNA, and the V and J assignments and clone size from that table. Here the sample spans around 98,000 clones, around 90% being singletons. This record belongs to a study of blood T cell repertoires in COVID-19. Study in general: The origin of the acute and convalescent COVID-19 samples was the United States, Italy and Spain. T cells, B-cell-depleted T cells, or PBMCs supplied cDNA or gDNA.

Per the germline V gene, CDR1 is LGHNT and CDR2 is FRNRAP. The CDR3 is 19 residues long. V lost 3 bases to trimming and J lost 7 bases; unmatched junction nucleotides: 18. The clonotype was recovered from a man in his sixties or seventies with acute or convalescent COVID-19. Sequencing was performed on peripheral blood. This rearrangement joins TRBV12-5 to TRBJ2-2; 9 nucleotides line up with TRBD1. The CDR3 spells CASGFYDLWDRAFSGELFF. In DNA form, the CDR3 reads TGTGCTAGTGGTTTCTACGACCTATGGGACAGGGCTTTCAGCGGGGAGCTGTTTTTT.